Listed below are T cell receptor beta chains from one sample, sequenced in a study of cytomegalovirus exposure and HLA in healthy donors. Using immunoSEQ multiplex PCR, the repertoire was profiled, and TCRdb retains in-frame clones only, with some absent. The sample lists roughly 160,000 clones, 80% occurring once. Source material: PBMCs. Receptor source: a man between 18 and 35 years old in good health and CMV-seropositive. CDR3s leave out the opening cysteine and the closing phenylalanine or tryptophan.

length: 12
V: TRBV2
J: TRBJ1-1
CDR3: ASRTDSRYTEAF

length: 14
V: TRBV19
J: TRBJ2-2
CDR3: ATKRGSWPNTGELF

length: 12
V: TRBV27
J: TRBJ2-1
CDR3: ASSLMTSYNEQF

length: 14
V: TRBV6-1
J: TRBJ2-3
CDR3: ASSVPRGGGGDTQY

length: 12
V: TRBV7-2
J: TRBJ2-5
CDR3: ASSLSRGAETQY

length: 13
V: TRBV5-1
J: TRBJ2-5
CDR3: ASSLGQGIAETQY

length: 14
V: TRBV25-1
J: TRBJ1-5
CDR3: ASSEYEDRDVQPQH

length: 12
V: TRBV5-4
J: TRBJ2-5
CDR3: ASSLSGVGETQY

length: 13
V: TRBV7-9
J: TRBJ1-3
CDR3: ASSFSGKAGNTIY

length: 13
V: TRBV9
J: TRBJ1-1
CDR3: ASSGGPTGFTEAF

length: 13
V: TRBV13
J: TRBJ2-5
CDR3: ASSLGAGGAETQY

length: 13
V: TRBV6-5
J: TRBJ1-3
CDR3: ASSSDRGYGNTIY

length: 12
V: TRBV5-1
J: TRBJ2-7
CDR3: ASIDSSGSYEQY

length: 12
V: TRBV7-2
J: TRBJ1-1
CDR3: ASSLEGWDTEAF

length: 14
V: TRBV19
J: TRBJ1-3
CDR3: ASRALGQNSGNTIY

length: 11
V: TRBV2
J: TRBJ1-2
CDR3: ASSDGAAYGYT

length: 16
V: TRBV4-2
J: TRBJ2-3
CDR3: ASSQGSRLVASTDTQY

length: 9
V: TRBV30
J: TRBJ1-1
CDR3: AWRGTGEAF

length: 16
V: TRBV7-9
J: TRBJ1-4
CDR3: ASSLVSSGTATNEKLF

length: 15
V: TRBV7-8
J: TRBJ2-2
CDR3: ASFLALGQGNTGELF

length: 13
V: TRBV2
J: TRBJ1-1
CDR3: ASSESVITNTEAF

length: 12
V: TRBV5-6
J: TRBJ2-5
CDR3: ASSLAAGLETQY

length: 11
V: TRBV19
J: TRBJ1-5
CDR3: ASRTGGFQPQH

length: 11
V: TRBV6-5
J: TRBJ1-5
CDR3: ASSEGGGQPQH

length: 12
V: TRBV19
J: TRBJ1-5
CDR3: ASSSAAGAGPQH

length: 14
V: TRBV19
J: TRBJ1-1
CDR3: ASSMGRTRMNTEAF

length: 14
V: TRBV13
J: TRBJ2-1
CDR3: ASTFRRRTGWNEQF

length: 14
V: TRBV7-9
J: TRBJ2-1
CDR3: ASSLNSGGRWNEQF

length: 14
V: TRBV5-6
J: TRBJ1-3
CDR3: ASSFFLDKTGNTIY

length: 14
V: TRBV7-8
J: TRBJ1-1
CDR3: ASSLDGRHMNTEAF

length: 15
V: TRBV18
J: TRBJ2-1
CDR3: ASSPPKLGLAGDEQF

length: 11
V: TRBV30
J: TRBJ1-5
CDR3: AWSRGANQPQH

length: 13
V: TRBV6-5
J: TRBJ1-2
CDR3: ASSYSRSFNYGYT

length: 11
V: TRBV6-1
J: TRBJ1-2
CDR3: ASSEDSFYGYT

length: 13
V: TRBV9
J: TRBJ1-2
CDR3: ASSAVRGQFNGYT

length: 12
V: TRBV7-8
J: TRBJ1-1
CDR3: ASSFGRMNTEAF

length: 13
V: TRBV18
J: TRBJ2-1
CDR3: ASSPNRGIYNEQF

length: 13
V: TRBV27
J: TRBJ1-4
CDR3: ASSLWGLPNEKLF

length: 14
V: TRBV27
J: TRBJ2-1
CDR3: ASSLSGGGLYNEQF

length: 12
V: TRBV10-2
J: TRBJ1-2
CDR3: ASSGQANFYGYT

length: 16
V: TRBV27
J: TRBJ2-5
CDR3: ASTFRDRVWEVKETQY

length: 12
V: TRBV19
J: TRBJ1-6
CDR3: ASSIQGSYSPLH

length: 10
V: TRBV6-1
J: TRBJ1-5
CDR3: ASSSGVQPQH

length: 14
V: TRBV5-5
J: TRBJ2-7
CDR3: ASSPGPRDRGREQY

length: 13
V: TRBV5-6
J: TRBJ2-2
CDR3: ASTLGQGYIGELF

length: 12
V: TRBV4-3
J: TRBJ1-1
CDR3: ASSVRGGNTEAF

length: 13
V: TRBV29-1
J: TRBJ1-1
CDR3: SVGTGVGMNTEAF

length: 13
V: TRBV27
J: TRBJ1-5
CDR3: ASSLSDGRNQPQH

length: 12
V: TRBV27
J: TRBJ2-2
CDR3: ASSLGGYTGELF